The 5 T cell receptor beta chains in this list originate from one sample, sequenced in a study of blood T cells in healthy people across ages. With a J-beta primer mix and a sample-barcoded 5' primer, a second PCR ran about 7 to 12 cycles. TCRdb independently ran MiXCR on the 5' RACE reads; one entry per CDR3 protein. The table lists 850,000 to 950,000 distinct CDR3 sequences, roughly 26% of them singletons. The sequenced sample consisted of blood. Every receptor here comes from an elderly woman in good health.

This clonotype has a count of ten or more. The chain links TRBV15 to TRBJ2-1; 12 bases fit TRBD2. CDR1 is LNHNV, CDR2 YYDKDF, per germline (reference sequence). The CDR3 extends over 14 amino acids. The V segment lost 5 bases and the J segment 10 bases; nucleotides outside the gene matches: 6. The CDR3 region has the DNA TGTGCCACCAGCGCCCTAGCGGGGGGGCGGGAGCAGTTCTTC. Amino acid sequence: CATSALAGGREQFF.

The gene calls are TRBV3-1 and TRBJ2-2; 8 bases align to TRBD2. V was pared by 4 bases and J by 1 base, with 14 bases of the junction left unmatched. Germline values: CDR1 LGHDT, CDR2 YNNKEL (reference sequence). The CDR3 contains 19 residues. In DNA form, the CDR3 reads TGTGCCAGCAGCCCACAAGCTGGCCAGCGGGGGTGGAACACCGGGGAGCTGTTTTTT. It is translated as CASSPQAGQRGWNTGELFF.

This clonotype was counted at least ten times. The chain carries TRBV7-2 and TRBJ2-3, with D unresolved. CDR1 and CDR2 (germline): SGHTA, FQGNSA. Trimming took 5 bases from V and 4 from J, leaving 10 bases between them. This CDR3 is built from 13 residues. The CDR3 here is CASSRRPSDTQYF. DNA for the CDR3: TGTGCCAGCAGCCGACGGCCTTCAGATACGCAGTATTTT.

The gene calls are TRBV2 and TRBJ2-1; D not certain. This CDR3 comprises 11 residues. The V gene lost 7 bases and the J gene lost 6 bases, with 7 bases spanning the gap. Germline V gene lookup returns CDR1 SNHLY and CDR2 FYNNEI. This CDR3 is CASTPRNEQFF. CDR3 coding DNA: TGTGCCAGCACCCCCCGCAATGAGCAGTTCTTC.

As concerns this clonotype: Germline is not matched at one junction end, which may reflect a read error. CDR3 sequence (DNA): TGTGCCAGCAGCAATAGGGCAGCGGCCCAAGAGACCCGGTACTTC. It is translated as CASSNRAAAQETRYF. The rearrangement joins TRBV7-9 to TRBJ2-5; maybe TRBD2 (5 bases). The length of the CDR3 is 15 residues. The germline V gene encodes CDR1 SEHNR and CDR2 FQNEAQ (reference sequence).